This is a list of T cell receptor beta chains from one sample in a study of brain metastases from non-small cell lung cancer. This table comes from immunoSEQ multiplex PCR, and its TCRdb copy is limited to in-frame clones, with some not included. This table has about 3,800 clones, 70% to 90% appearing once. Sequenced input: primary lung tumor tissue. All receptors come from a donor aged 40 or older with non-small cell lung cancer. Both conserved end residues are part of each CDR3. A D gene is named only where the DNA matches it firmly. For some rows the clone size is stated as once, few or many, or as a class when expanded; others skip it.

d_gene,abundance,j_gene,v_gene,CDR3aa,CDR3nt
TRBD1,NA,TRBJ2-3,TRBV7-2,CASSGTGSKDTQYF,TGTGCCAGCAGCGGGACAGGCAGTAAAGATACGCAGTATTTT
TRBD1,NA,TRBJ1-1,TRBV4-1,CASSPGQGMNTEAFF,TGCGCCAGCAGCCCCGGACAGGGGATGAACACTGAAGCTTTCTTT
NA,few,TRBJ1-6,TRBV2,CASSPKGFNSPLHF,TGTGCCAGCAGCCCAAAAGGGTTTAATTCACCCCTCCACTTT
NA,NA,TRBJ1-4,TRBV7-3,CASSRQGGEKLFF,TGTGCCAGCAGCCGGCAGGGAGGAGAAAAACTGTTTTTT
TRBD1,NA,TRBJ2-5,TRBV28,CASSLGQPRLQETQYF,TGTGCCAGCAGTTTGGGACAGCCTCGCCTCCAAGAGACCCAGTACTTC
TRBD2,NA,TRBJ2-1,TRBV11-1,CASSPAGLGNNEQFF,TGTGCCAGCAGCCCCGCGGGACTAGGGAACAATGAGCAGTTCTTC
NA,NA,TRBJ1-3,TRBV5-4,CASSLEDRNTIYF,TGTGCCAGCAGCTTGGAAGACCGAAACACCATATATTTT
NA,NA,TRBJ2-3,TRBV9,CASSVASLWDTQYF,TGTGCCAGCAGCGTAGCTTCCCTCTGGGATACGCAGTATTTT
NA,NA,TRBJ2-4,TRBV5-4,CASSPGQVNIQYF,TGTGCCAGCAGCCCCGGGCAGGTAAACATTCAGTACTTC
TRBD1,NA,TRBJ2-7,TRBV3-1/TRBV3-2,CASSGGQGASDDYEQYF,TGTGCCAGCAGCGGGGGACAGGGGGCGTCCGATGACTACGAGCAGTACTTC
TRBD1,NA,TRBJ1-6,TRBV5-8,CASSLEGAFNSPLHF,TGTGCCAGCAGCTTGGAGGGGGCTTTCAATTCACCCCTCCATTTT
NA,NA,TRBJ1-1,TRBV7-9,CASSLVLNTEAFF,TGTGCCAGCAGCTTAGTCTTGAACACTGAAGCTTTCTTT
TRBD1,NA,TRBJ2-1,TRBV18,CASSPPGTGDSNEQFF,TGTGCCAGCTCACCACCCGGGACAGGGGATTCCAATGAGCAGTTCTTC
NA,NA,TRBJ1-2,TRBV12-3/TRBV12-4,CASSLLSSYGYTF,TGTGCCAGCAGTTTACTCAGTAGCTATGGCTACACCTTC
NA,NA,TRBJ2-2,TRBV5-1,CASSFDGDNTGELFF,TGTGCCAGCAGCTTTGACGGGGATAACACCGGGGAGCTGTTTTTT
TRBD2,NA,TRBJ2-2,TRBV6-1,CASSDYLAGALNTGELFF,TGTGCCAGCAGTGACTATCTAGCGGGGGCCCTAAACACCGGGGAGCTGTTTTTT
NA,NA,TRBJ1-5,TRBV19,CASSIIGNQPQHF,TGTGCCAGTAGTATTATCGGGAATCAGCCCCAGCATTTT
NA,NA,TRBJ1-6,TRBV9,CASSVAGSPLHF,TGTGCCAGCAGCGTAGCTGGGTCACCCCTCCACTTT
TRBD1,NA,TRBJ2-1,TRBV9,CASSVGEQGAYEQFF,TGTGCCAGCAGCGTAGGGGAGCAGGGGGCCTATGAGCAGTTCTTC
NA,NA,TRBJ2-7,TRBV18,CASSPSRTSSYEQYF,TGTGCCAGCTCTCCTTCCCGGACATCCTCCTACGAGCAGTACTTC
NA,once,TRBJ2-1,TRBV27,CASRGNQTYNEQFF,TGTGCCAGCAGGGGGAACCAAACATACAATGAGCAGTTCTTC
TRBD2,NA,TRBJ2-1,TRBV3-1/TRBV3-2,CASSQGAGLHNEQFF,TGTGCCAGCAGCCAAGGGGCGGGACTACACAATGAGCAGTTCTTC
TRBD1,NA,TRBJ2-7,TRBV7-6,CASSPTGVHEQYF,TGTGCCAGCAGCCCGACAGGGGTCCACGAGCAGTACTTC
TRBD1,few,TRBJ1-1,TRBV2,CASSGDRAQFMNTEAFF,TGTGCCAGCAGTGGGGACAGGGCTCAATTCATGAACACTGAAGCTTTCTTT
NA,NA,TRBJ1-2,TRBV29-1,CSVEGGTSRNYGYTF,TGCAGCGTTGAAGGTGGGACGTCTAGAAACTATGGCTACACCTTC
NA,NA,TRBJ2-7,TRBV18,CASSPGTSYEQYF,TGTGCCAGCTCACCAGGGACAAGCTACGAGCAGTACTTC
TRBD2,NA,TRBJ2-7,TRBV7-2,CASSLAGSGGMYF,TGTGCCAGCAGCTTAGCGGGTAGCGGGGGTATGTACTTC
NA,NA,TRBJ1-6,TRBV11-3,CASSSTEDSPLHF,TGTGCCAGTAGCTCTACAGAGGATTCACCCCTCCACTTT
NA,NA,TRBJ1-2,TRBV5-1,CASSQSTANYGYTF,TGCGCCAGCAGCCAGAGTACAGCAAACTATGGCTACACCTTC
TRBD1,few,TRBJ2-5,TRBV5-5,CASSLTPGQGASYF,TGTGCCAGCAGCTTGACCCCGGGACAGGGTGCTAGCTACTTC
NA,NA,TRBJ1-5,TRBV4-1,CASSHPIRDNQPQHF,TGCGCCAGCAGCCACCCCATCCGGGACAATCAGCCCCAGCATTTT
NA,NA,TRBJ1-4,TRBV11-3,CASSSPRADEKLFF,TGTGCCAGCAGCTCCCCTCGAGCTGATGAAAAACTATTTTTT
NA,NA,TRBJ2-7,TRBV9,CASSVVTEQYF,TGTGCCAGCAGCGTAGTAACCGAGCAGTACTTC
NA,NA,TRBJ2-6,TRBV10-3,CAISESAAAGANVLTF,TGTGCCATCAGTGAGTCGGCCGCAGCCGGGGCCAACGTCCTGACTTTC
TRBD1,NA,TRBJ1-2,TRBV28,CASSTFRDRAGDGYTF,TGTGCCAGCAGTACCTTCCGGGACAGGGCAGGGGATGGCTACACCTTC
NA,NA,TRBJ1-4,TRBV3-1/TRBV3-2,CASSLQGTGEKLFF,TGTGCCAGCAGCCTACAGGGTACAGGTGAAAAATTGTTTTTT
NA,NA,TRBJ2-3,TRBV3-1/TRBV3-2,CASSRQGPDTQYF,TGTGCCAGCAGCCGCCAGGGGCCAGATACGCAGTATTTT
TRBD2,NA,TRBJ2-7,TRBV5-1,CASSLSGGQDEQYF,TGCGCCAGCAGCTTGAGCGGGGGGCAGGACGAGCAGTACTTC
NA,NA,TRBJ2-7,TRBV2,CASRVYEQYF,TGTGCCAGCAGGGTTTACGAGCAGTACTTC
NA,few,TRBJ1-1,TRBV29-1,CSVEGGAEAFF,TGCAGCGTTGAAGGAGGAGCTGAAGCTTTCTTT
NA,NA,TRBJ1-6,TRBV5-1,CASSLGGGNSPLHF,TGCGCCAGCAGCTTGGGCGGGGGTAATTCACCCCTCCACTTT
NA,NA,TRBJ2-7,TRBV5-8,CASSLGRVVDEQYF,TGTGCCAGCAGCTTGGGGAGGGTAGTTGACGAGCAGTACTTC
TRBD1,NA,TRBJ1-2,TRBV6-2/TRBV6-3,CASSYFGTAYGYTF,TGTGCCAGCAGTTACTTTGGGACAGCCTATGGCTACACCTTC
NA,NA,TRBJ1-2,TRBV6-5,CASRPDGPYGYTF,TGTGCCAGCAGACCGGACGGACCCTATGGCTACACCTTC
NA,NA,TRBJ1-6,TRBV5-1,CASSTREGGNSPLHF,TGCGCCAGCAGCACCAGGGAGGGTGGCAATTCACCCCTCCACTTT
NA,NA,TRBJ1-2,TRBV6-6,CASLSGVYTF,TGTGCCAGCCTCTCTGGGGTCTACACCTTC
NA,NA,TRBJ1-2,TRBV29-1,CSVREGDGYTF,TGCAGCGTTCGGGAGGGAGATGGCTACACCTTC
TRBD1,once,TRBJ2-7,TRBV7-9,CASSLVGGQGLTYEQYF,TGTGCCAGCAGCTTAGTAGGTGGACAGGGCCTTACCTACGAGCAGTACTTC
NA,NA,TRBJ1-5,TRBV5-6,CASSLNNQPQHF,TGTGCCAGCAGCCTCAACAATCAGCCCCAGCATTTT
NA,NA,TRBJ1-2,TRBV7-9,CASSLVEAYYGYTF,TGTGCCAGCAGCTTAGTTGAGGCCTATTATGGCTACACCTTC
NA,once,TRBJ1-6,TRBV6-1,CASSATWVGMGNSPLHF,TGTGCCAGCAGTGCCACCTGGGTTGGTATGGGGAATTCACCCCTCCACTTT
NA,NA,TRBJ1-1,TRBV5-1,CASSPREADTEAFF,TGCGCCAGCAGCCCCAGGGAAGCGGACACTGAAGCTTTCTTT
NA,NA,TRBJ1-3,TRBV6-5,CASRGTPGNTIYF,TGTGCCAGCAGGGGGACCCCTGGAAACACCATATATTTT
NA,NA,TRBJ1-3,TRBV6-1,CTSSESRISGNTIYF,TGTACCAGCAGTGAATCGCGGATCTCTGGAAACACCATATATTTT